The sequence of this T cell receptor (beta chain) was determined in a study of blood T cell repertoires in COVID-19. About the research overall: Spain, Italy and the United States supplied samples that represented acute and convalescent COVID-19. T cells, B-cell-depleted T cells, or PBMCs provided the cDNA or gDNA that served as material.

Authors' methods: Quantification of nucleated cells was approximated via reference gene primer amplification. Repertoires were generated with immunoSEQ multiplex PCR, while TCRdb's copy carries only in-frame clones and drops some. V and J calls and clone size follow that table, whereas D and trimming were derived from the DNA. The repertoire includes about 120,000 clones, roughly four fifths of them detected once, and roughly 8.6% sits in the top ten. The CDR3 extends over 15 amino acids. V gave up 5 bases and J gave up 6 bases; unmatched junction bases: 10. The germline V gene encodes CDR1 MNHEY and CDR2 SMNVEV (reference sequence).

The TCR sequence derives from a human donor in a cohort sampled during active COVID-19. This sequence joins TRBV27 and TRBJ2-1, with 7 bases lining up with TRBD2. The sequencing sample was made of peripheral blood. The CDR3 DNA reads TGTGCCAGCAGTCCGGCGTTAGGGGAGGGCAATGAGCAGTTCTTC. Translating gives CASSPALGEGNEQFF.